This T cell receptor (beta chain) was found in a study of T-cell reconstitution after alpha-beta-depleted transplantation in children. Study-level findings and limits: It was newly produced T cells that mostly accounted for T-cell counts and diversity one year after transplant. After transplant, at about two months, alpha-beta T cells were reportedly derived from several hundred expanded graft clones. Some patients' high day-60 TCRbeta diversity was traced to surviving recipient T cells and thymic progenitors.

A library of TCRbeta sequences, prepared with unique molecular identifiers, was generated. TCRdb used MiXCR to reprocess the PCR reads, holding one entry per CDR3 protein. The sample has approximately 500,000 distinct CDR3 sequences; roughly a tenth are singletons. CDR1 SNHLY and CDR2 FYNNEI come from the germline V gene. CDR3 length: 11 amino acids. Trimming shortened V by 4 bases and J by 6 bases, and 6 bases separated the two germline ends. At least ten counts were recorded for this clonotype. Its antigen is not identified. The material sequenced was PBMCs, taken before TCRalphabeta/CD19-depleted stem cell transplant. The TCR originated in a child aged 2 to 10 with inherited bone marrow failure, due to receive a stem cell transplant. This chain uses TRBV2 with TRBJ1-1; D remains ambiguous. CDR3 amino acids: CASSGSAEAFF. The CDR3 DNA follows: TGTGCCAGCAGTGGTTCGGCTGAAGCTTTCTTT.